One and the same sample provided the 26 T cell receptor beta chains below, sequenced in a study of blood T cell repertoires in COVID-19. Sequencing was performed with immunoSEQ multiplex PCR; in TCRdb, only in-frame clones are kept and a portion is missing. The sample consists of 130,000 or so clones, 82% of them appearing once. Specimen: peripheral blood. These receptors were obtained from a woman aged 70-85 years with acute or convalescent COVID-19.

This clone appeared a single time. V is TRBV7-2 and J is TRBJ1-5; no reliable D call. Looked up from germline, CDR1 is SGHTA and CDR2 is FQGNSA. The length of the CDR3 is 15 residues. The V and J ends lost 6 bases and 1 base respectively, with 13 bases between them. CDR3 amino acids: CASSPLGGSNQPQHF. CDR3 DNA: TGTGCCAGCAGTCCCCTTGGAGGGAGCAATCAGCCCCAGCATTTT.

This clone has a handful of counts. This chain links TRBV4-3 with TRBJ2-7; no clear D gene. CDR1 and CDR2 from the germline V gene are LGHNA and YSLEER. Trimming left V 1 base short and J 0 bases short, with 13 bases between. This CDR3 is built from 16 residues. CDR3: CASSQAVGPSSYEQYF. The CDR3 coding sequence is TGCGCCAGCAGCCAAGCGGTAGGTCCTAGCTCCTACGAGCAGTACTTC.

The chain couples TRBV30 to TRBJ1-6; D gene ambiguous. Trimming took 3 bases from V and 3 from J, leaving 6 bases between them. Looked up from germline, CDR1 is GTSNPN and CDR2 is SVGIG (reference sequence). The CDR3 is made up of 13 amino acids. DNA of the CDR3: TGTGCCTGGAGGTCAGGCTATAATTCACCCCTCCACTTT. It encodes CAWRSGYNSPLHF.

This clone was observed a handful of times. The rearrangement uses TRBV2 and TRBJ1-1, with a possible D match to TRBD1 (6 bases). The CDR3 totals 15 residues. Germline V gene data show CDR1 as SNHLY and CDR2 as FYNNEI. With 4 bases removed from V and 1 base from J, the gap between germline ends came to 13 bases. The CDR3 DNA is TGTGCCAGCAGTGGGCCGGACAGTTGGAACACTGAAGCTTTCTTT. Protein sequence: CASSGPDSWNTEAFF. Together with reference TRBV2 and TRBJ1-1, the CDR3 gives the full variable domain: EPEVTQTPSHQVTQMGQEVILRCVPISNHLYFYWYRQILGQKVEFLVSFYNNEISEKSEIFDDQFSVERPDGSNFTLKIRSTKLEDSAMYFCASSGPDSWNTEAFFGQGTRLTVV.

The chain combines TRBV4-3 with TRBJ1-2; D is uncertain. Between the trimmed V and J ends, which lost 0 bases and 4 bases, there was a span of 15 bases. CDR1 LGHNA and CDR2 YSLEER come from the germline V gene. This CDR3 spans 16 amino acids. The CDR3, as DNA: TGCGCCAGCAGCCAAGACCGACGCGGAGGGATCTATGGCTACACCTTC. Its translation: CASSQDRRGGIYGYTF.

This CDR3 reads CSASSGGNYGYTF. CDR3 nucleotides: TGCAGTGCTAGTTCGGGAGGCAACTATGGCTACACCTTC. This chain joins TRBV20-1 and TRBJ1-2, with no clear D. Germline V gene data show CDR1 as DFQATT and CDR2 as SNEGSKA (reference sequence). V lost 3 bases and J 2 bases, leaving 10 bases between the germline ends. The CDR3 has 13 amino acids.

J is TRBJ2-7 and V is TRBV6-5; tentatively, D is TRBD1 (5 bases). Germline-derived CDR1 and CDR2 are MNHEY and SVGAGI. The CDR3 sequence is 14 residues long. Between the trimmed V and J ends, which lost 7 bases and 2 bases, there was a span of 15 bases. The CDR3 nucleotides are TGTGCCAGCACCTATCGGCAGGGCCCCTACGAGCAGTACTTC. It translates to CASTYRQGPYEQYF.

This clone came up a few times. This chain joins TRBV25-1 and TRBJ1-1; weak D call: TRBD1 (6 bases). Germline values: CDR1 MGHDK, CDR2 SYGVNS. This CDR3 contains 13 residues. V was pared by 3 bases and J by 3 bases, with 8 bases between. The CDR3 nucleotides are TGTGCCAGCAGTGACAGACAGGACACTGAAGCTTTCTTT. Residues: CASSDRQDTEAFF.

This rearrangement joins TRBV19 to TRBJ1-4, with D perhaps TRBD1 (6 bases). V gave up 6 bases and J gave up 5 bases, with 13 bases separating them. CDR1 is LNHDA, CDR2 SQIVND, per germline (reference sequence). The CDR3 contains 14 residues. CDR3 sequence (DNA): TGTGCCAGTAGGCACAGGGTCCTGAATGAAAAACTGTTTTTT. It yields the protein CASRHRVLNEKLFF.

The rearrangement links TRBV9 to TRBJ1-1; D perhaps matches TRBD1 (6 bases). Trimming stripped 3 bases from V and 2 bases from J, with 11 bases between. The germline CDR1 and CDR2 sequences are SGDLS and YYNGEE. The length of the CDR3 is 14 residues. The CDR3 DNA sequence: TGTGCCAGCAGCGCTACAGGGATAAACACTGAAGCTTTCTTT. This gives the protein CASSATGINTEAFF.

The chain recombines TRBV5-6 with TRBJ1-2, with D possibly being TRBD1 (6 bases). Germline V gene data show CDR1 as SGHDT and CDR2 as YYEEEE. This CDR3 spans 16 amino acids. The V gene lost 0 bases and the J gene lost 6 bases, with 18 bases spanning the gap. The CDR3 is CASSLGGTHLWDGYTF. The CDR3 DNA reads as TGTGCCAGCAGCTTGGGTGGGACACATCTTTGGGATGGCTACACCTTC.

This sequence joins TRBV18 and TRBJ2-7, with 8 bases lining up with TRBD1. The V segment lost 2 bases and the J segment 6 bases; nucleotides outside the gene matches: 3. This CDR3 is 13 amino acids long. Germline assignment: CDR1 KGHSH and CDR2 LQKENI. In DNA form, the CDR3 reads TGTGCCAGCTCACCAAAACAGGGGGGCGAGCAGTACGTC. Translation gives CASSPKQGGEQYV.

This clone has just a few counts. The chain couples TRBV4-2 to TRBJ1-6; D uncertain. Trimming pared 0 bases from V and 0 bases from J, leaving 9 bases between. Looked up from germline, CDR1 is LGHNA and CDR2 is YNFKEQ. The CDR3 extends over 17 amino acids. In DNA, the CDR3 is TGTGCCAGCAGCCAAGACCGCGGGAGCTCCTATAATTCACCCCTCCACTTT. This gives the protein CASSQDRGSSYNSPLHF.

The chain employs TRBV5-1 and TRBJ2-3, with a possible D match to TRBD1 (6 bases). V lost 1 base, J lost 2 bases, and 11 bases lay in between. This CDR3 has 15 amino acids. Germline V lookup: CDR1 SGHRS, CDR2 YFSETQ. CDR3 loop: CASSLQGYYTDTQYF. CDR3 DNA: TGCGCCAGCAGCTTGCAGGGGTACTACACAGATACGCAGTATTTT.

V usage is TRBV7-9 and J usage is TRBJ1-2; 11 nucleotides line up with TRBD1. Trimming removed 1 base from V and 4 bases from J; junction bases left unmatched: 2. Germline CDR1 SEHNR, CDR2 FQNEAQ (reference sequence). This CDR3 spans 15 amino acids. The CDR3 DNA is TGTGCCAGCAGCTTAGGGACAGGGGGCATCTATGGCTACACCTTC. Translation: CASSLGTGGIYGYTF.

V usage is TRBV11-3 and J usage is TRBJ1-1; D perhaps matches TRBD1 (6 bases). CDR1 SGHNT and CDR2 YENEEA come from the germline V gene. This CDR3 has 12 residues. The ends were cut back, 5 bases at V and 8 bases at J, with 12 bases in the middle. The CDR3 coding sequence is TGTGCCAGCAGCCAACGGACAGCCGAAGCTTTCTTT. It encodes CASSQRTAEAFF.

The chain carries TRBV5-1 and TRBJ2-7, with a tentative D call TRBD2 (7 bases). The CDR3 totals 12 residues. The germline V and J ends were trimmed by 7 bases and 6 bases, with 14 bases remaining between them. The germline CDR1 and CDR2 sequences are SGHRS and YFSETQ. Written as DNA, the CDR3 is TGCGCCAGCGGCCAGGGAGGGGGCGAGCAGTACTTC. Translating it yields CASGQGGGEQYF.

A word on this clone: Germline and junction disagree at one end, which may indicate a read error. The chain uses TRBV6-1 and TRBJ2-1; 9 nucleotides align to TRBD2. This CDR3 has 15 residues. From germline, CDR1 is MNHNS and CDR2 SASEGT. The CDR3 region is CASSKAGGTYNEQFF. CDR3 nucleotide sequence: TGTGCCAGCAGTAAAGCGGGGGGAACCTACAATGAGCAGTTCTTC.

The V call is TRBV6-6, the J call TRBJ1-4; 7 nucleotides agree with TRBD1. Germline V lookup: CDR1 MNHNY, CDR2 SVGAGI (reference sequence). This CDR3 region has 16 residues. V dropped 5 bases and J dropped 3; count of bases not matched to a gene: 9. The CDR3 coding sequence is TGTGCCAGCAGTCGACAGGGCCCAGGAGCTAATGAAAAACTGTTTTTT. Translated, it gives CASSRQGPGANEKLFF.

This CDR3 reads CASSPQTGTTEAFF. CDR3 DNA sequence: TGTGCCAGCAGCCCCCAGACAGGGACGACTGAAGCTTTCTTT. The chain couples TRBV6-2 or TRBV6-3 to TRBJ1-1, with 7 bases identical to TRBD1. V lost 6 bases to trimming and J lost 5 bases; unmatched junction nucleotides: 9. In germline, CDR1 is MNHEY, CDR2 SVGEGT. This CDR3 has 14 residues.

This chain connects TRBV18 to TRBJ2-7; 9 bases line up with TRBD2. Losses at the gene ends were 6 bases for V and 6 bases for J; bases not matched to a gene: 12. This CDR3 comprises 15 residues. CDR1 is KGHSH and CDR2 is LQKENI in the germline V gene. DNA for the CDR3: TGTGCCAGCTCCCCCCCGGGACTAGCACTGCGCGAGCAGTACTTC. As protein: CASSPPGLALREQYF.

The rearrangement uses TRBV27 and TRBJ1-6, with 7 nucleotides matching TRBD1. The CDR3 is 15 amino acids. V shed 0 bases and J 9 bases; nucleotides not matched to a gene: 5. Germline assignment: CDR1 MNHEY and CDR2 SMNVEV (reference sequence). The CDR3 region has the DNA TGTGCCAGCAGTTTATCAGGACAGGCGGGTTCACCCCTCCACTTT. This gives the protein CASSLSGQAGSPLHF.

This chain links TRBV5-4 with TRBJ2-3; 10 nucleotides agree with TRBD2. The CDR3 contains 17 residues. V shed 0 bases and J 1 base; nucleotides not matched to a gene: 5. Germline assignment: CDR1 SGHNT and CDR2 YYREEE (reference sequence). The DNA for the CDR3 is TGTGCCAGCAGCTTGGTTATAACTAGCGGGGGCACAGATACGCAGTATTTT. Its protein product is CASSLVITSGGTDTQYF.

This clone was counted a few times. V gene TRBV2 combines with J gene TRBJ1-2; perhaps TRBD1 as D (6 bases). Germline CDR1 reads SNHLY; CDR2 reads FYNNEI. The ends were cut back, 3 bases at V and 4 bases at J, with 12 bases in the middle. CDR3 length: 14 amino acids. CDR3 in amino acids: CASSDQTGSYGYTF. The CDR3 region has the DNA TGTGCCAGCAGTGATCAGACAGGTTCCTATGGCTACACCTTC. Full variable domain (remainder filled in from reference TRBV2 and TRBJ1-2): EPEVTQTPSHQVTQMGQEVILRCVPISNHLYFYWYRQILGQKVEFLVSFYNNEISEKSEIFDDQFSVERPDGSNFTLKIRSTKLEDSAMYFCASSDQTGSYGYTFGSGTRLTVV.

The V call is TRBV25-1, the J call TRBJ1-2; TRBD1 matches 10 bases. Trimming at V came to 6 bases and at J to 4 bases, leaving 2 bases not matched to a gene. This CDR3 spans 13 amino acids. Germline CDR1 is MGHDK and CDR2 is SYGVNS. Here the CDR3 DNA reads TGTGCCAGCAGGACAGGGGGCGGCTATGGCTACACCTTC. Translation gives CASRTGGGYGYTF.

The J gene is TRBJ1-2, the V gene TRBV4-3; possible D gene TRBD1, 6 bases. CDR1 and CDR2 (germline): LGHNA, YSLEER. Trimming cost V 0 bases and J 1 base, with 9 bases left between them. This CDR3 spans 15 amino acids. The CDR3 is CASSQDNRVNYGYTF. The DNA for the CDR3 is TGCGCCAGCAGCCAAGATAACAGGGTTAACTATGGCTACACCTTC.